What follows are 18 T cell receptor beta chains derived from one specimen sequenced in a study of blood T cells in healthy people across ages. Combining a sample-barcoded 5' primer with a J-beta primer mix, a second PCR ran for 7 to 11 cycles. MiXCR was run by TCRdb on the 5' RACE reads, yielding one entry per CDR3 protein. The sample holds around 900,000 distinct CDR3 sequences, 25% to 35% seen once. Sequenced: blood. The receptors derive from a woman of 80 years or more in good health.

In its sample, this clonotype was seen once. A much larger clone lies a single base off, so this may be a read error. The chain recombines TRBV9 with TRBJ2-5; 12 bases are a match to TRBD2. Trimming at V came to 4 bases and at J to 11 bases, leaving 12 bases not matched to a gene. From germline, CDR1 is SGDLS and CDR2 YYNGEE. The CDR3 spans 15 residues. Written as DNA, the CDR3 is TGTGCCAGCAGCCTTTCTAGCGGGGGGGCCTTAAAGCAGTACTTC. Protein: CASSLSSGGALKQYF.

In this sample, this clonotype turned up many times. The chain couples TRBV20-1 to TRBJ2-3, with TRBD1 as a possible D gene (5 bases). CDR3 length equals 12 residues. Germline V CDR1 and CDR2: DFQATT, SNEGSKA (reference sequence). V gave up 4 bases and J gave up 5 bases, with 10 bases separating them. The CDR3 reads CSATQVEDTQYF. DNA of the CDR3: TGCAGTGCTACACAGGTTGAAGATACGCAGTATTTT.

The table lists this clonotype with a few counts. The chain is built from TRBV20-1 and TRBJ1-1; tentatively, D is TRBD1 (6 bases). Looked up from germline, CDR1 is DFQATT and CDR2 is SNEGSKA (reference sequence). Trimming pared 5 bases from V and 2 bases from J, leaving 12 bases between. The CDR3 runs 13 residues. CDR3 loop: CSADTGINTEAFF. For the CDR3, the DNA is TGCAGTGCTGACACAGGGATAAACACTGAAGCTTTCTTT.

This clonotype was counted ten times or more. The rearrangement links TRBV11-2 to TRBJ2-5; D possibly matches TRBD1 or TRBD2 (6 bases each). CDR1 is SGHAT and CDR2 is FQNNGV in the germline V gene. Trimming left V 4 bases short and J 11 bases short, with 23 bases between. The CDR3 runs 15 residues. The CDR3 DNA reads TGTGCCAGCAGCTCCTCCGGGACATCCTTCCGGGGGCAGTACTTC. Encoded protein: CASSSSGTSFRGQYF.

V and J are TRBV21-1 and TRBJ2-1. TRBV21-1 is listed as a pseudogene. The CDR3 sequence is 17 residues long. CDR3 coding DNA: TGTGCCAGCAGCAAAGGTTTGGACCCTACGACCTACAATGAGCAGTTCTTC. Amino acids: CASSKGLDPTTYNEQFF.

The CDR3 nucleotides are TGCAGTGCCACGCCGACTCCCTGGCCGGGCTACACCTTC. Translating it yields CSATPTPWPGYTF. The chain joins TRBV20-1 to TRBJ1-2, with unresolved D. Trimming stripped 6 bases from V and 8 bases from J, with 19 bases between. The CDR3 sequence is 13 residues long. Germline values: CDR1 DFQATT, CDR2 SNEGSKA (reference sequence).

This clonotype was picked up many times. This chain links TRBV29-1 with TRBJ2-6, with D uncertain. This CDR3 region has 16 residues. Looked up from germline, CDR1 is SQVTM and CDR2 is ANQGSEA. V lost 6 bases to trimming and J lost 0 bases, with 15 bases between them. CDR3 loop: CSVQTSKLSGANVLTF. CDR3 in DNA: TGCAGCGTCCAGACTTCAAAACTCTCTGGGGCCAACGTCCTGACTTTC.

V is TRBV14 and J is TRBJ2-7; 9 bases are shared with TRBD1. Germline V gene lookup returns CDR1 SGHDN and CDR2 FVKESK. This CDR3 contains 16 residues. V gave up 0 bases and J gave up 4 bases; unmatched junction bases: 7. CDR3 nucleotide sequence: TGTGCCAGCAGCCAAGATATGGGACAGGGCGAGTACGAGCAGTACTTC. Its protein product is CASSQDMGQGEYEQYF.

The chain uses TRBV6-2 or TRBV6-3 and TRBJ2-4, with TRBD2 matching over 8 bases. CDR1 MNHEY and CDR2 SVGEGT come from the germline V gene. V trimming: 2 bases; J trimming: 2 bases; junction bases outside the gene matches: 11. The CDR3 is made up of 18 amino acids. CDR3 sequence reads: CASSYRVGLERTKNIQYF. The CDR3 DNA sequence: TGTGCCAGCAGTTACCGGGTGGGACTAGAAAGGACCAAAAACATTCAGTACTTC.

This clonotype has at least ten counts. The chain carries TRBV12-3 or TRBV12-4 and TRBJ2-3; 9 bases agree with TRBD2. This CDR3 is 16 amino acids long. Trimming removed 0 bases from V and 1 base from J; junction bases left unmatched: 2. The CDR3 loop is CASSLARTSGTDTQYF. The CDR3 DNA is TGTGCCAGCAGTTTAGCCAGGACTAGCGGCACAGATACGCAGTATTTT.

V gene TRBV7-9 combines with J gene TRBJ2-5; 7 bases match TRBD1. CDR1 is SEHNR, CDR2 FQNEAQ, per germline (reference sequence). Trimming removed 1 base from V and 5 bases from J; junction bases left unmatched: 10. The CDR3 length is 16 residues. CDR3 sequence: CASSLVPDRVWETQYF. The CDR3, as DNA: TGTGCCAGCAGCTTAGTCCCAGACAGGGTTTGGGAGACCCAGTACTTC.

The CDR3 protein is CASSEGQFRVGGYTF. CDR3 DNA sequence: TGTGCCAGCAGTGAGGGGCAGTTTCGGGTTGGTGGCTACACCTTC. The chain uses TRBV25-1 and TRBJ1-2, with D possibly matching TRBD1 (5 bases). CDR3 length equals 15 residues. V was pared by 3 bases and J by 7 bases, with 18 bases between. Germline values: CDR1 MGHDK, CDR2 SYGVNS.

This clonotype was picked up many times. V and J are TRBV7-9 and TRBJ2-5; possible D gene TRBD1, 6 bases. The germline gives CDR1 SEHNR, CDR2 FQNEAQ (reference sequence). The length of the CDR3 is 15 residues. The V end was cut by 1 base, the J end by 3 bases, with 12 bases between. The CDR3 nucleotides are TGTGCCAGCAGCTTAGGCCGAAGGGGGAAAGAGACCCAGTACTTC. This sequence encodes CASSLGRRGKETQYF.

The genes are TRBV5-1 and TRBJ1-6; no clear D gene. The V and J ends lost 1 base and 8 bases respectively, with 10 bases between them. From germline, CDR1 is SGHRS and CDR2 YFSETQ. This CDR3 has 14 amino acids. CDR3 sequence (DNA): TGCGCCAGCAGCTTGACAAGGCTGGATTCACCCCTCCACTTT. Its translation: CASSLTRLDSPLHF.

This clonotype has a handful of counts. The CDR3: CASSSGQLNIQYF. CDR3 DNA: TGCGCCAGCAGCTCAGGACAGTTAAACATTCAGTACTTC. This sequence joins TRBV5-1 and TRBJ2-4; a weak D match, TRBD1 (6 bases). CDR3 size: 13 residues. The germline CDR1 and CDR2 sequences are SGHRS and YFSETQ. Trimming removed 3 bases from V and 6 bases from J, with 10 bases in between. Together with reference TRBV5-1 and TRBJ2-4, the CDR3 gives the full variable domain: KAGVTQTPRYLIKTRGQQVTLSCSPISGHRSVSWYQQTPGQGLQFLFEYFSETQRNKGNFPGRFSGRQFSNSRSEMNVSTLELGDSALYLCASSSGQLNIQYFGAGTRLSVL.

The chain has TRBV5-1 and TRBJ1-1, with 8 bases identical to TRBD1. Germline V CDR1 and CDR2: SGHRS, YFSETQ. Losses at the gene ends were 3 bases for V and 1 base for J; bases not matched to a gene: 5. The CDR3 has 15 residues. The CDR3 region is CASSWSGGENTEAFF. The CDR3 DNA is TGCGCCAGCAGCTGGTCAGGGGGCGAGAACACTGAAGCTTTCTTT.

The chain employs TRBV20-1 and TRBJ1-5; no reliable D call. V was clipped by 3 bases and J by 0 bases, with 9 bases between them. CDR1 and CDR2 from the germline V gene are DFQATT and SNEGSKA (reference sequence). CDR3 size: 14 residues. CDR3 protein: CSARWSNSNQPQHF. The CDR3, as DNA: TGCAGTGCTAGGTGGAGCAATAGCAATCAGCCCCAGCATTTT.

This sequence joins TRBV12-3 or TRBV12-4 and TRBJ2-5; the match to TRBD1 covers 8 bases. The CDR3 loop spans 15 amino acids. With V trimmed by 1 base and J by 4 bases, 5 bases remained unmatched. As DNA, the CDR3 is TGTGCCAGCAGTTTAGGGGACAGGCAACGAGAGACCCAGTACTTC. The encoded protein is CASSLGDRQRETQYF.